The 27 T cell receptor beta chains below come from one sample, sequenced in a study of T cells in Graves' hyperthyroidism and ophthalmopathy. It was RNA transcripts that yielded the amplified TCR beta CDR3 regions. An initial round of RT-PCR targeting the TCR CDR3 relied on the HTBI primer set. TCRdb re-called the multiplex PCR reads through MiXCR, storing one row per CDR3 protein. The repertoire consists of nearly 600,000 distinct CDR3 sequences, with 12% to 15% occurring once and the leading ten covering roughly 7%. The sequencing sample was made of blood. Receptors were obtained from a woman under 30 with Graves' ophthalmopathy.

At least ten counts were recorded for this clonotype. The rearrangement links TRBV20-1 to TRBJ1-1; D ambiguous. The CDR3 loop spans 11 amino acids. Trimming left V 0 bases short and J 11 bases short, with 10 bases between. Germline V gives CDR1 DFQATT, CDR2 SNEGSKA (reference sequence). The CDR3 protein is CSAREVPEAFF. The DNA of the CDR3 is TGCAGTGCTAGAGAAGTACCGGAGGCTTTCTTT.

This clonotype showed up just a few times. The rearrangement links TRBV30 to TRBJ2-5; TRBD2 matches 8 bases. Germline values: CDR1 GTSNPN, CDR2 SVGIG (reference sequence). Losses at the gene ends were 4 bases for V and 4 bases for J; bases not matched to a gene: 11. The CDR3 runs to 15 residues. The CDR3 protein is CAWTQSRGGSETQYF. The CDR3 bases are TGTGCCTGGACCCAATCCCGGGGGGGGTCAGAGACCCAGTACTTC. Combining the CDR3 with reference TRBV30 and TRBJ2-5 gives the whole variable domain SQTIHQWPATLVQPVGSPLSLECTVEGTSNPNLYWYRQAAGRGLQLLFYSVGIGQISSEVPQNLSASRPQDRQFILSSKKLLLSDSGFYLCAWTQSRGGSETQYFGPGTRLLVL.

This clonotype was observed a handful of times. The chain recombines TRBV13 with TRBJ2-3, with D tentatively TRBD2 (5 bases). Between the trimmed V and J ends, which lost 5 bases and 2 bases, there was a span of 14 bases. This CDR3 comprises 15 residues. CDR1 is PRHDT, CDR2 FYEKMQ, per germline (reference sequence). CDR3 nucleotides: TGTGCCAGCAGCCAGAGGGCCAGTACCACAGATACGCAGTATTTT. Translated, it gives CASSQRASTTDTQYF.

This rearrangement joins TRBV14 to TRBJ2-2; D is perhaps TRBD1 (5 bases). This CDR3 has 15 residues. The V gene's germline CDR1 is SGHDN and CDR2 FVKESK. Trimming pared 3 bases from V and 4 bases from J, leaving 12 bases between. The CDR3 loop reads CASSQATESTGELFF. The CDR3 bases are TGTGCCAGCAGCCAGGCGACAGAGAGCACCGGGGAGCTGTTTTTT.

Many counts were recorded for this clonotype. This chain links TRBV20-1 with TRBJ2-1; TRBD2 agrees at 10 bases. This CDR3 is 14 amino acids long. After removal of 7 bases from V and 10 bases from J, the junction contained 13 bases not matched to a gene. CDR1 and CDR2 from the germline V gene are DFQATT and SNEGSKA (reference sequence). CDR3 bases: TGCAGTGTAAGGGCTAGCGGGGGAGGAAGGGAGCAGTTCTTC. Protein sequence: CSVRASGGGREQFF.

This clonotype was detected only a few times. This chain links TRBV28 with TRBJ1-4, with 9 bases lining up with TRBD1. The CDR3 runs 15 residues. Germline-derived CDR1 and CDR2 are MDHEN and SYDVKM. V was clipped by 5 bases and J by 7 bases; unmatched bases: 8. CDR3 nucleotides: TGTGCCAGCAGTGTGGAACAGGGGGCCGGTGAAAAACTGTTTTTT. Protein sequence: CASSVEQGAGEKLFF.

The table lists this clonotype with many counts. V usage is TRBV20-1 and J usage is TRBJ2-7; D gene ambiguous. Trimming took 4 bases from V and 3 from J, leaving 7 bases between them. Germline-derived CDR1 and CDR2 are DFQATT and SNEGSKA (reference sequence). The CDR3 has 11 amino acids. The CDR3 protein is CSAMSVYEQYF. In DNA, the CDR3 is TGCAGTGCTATGTCGGTCTACGAGCAGTACTTC.

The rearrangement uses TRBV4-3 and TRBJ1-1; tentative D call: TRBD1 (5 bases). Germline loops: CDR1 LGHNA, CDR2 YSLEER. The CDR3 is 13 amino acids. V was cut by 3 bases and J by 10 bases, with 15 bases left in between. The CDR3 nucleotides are TGCGCCAGCAGCCACCACTTTTCGGGGGTAGCTTTCTTT. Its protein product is CASSHHFSGVAFF.

In nucleotides, the CDR3 is TGCGCCAGCAAAAGACTAGCGGGAGATACCTACGAGCAGTACTTC. This encodes CASKRLAGDTYEQYF. This chain uses TRBV5-1 with TRBJ2-7; 12 bases are shared with TRBD2. This CDR3 region has 15 residues. Trimming removed 6 bases from V and 2 bases from J; junction bases left unmatched: 6. Germline assignment: CDR1 SGHRS and CDR2 YFSETQ.

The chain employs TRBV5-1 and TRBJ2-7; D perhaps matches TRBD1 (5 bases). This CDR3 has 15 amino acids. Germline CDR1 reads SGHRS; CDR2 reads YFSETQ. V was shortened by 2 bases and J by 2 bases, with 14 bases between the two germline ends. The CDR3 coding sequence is TGCGCCAGCAGCTTACGACAGACAGACACCTACGAGCAGTACTTC. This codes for CASSLRQTDTYEQYF.

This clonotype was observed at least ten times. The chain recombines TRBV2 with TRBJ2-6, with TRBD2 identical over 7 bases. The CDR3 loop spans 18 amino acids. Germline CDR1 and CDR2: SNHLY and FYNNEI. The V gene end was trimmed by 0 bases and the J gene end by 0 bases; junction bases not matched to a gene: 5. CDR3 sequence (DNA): TGTGCCAGCAGTGAAGCCAGCGGGGTAGTCTCTGGGGCCAACGTCCTGACTTTC. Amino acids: CASSEASGVVSGANVLTF.

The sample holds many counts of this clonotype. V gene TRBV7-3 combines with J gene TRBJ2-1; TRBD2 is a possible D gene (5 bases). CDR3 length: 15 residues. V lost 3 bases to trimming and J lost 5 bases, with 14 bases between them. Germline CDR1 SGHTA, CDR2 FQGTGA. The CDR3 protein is CASSLIGAANNEQFF. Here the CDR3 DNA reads TGTGCCAGCAGCTTGATCGGAGCGGCCAACAATGAGCAGTTCTTC.

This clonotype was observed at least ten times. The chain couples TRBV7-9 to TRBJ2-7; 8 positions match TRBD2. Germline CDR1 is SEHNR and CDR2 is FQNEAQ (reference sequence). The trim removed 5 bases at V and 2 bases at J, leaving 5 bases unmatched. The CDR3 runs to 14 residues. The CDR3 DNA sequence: TGTGCCAGCAGCCCTGAGGGACTAGCCTACGAGCAGTACTTC. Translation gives CASSPEGLAYEQYF.

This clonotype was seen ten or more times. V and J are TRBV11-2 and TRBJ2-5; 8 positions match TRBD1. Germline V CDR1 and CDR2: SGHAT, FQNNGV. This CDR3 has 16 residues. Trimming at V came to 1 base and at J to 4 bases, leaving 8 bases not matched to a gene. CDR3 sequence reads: CASSLALRTGPETQYF. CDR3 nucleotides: TGTGCCAGCAGCTTAGCCTTAAGGACAGGGCCAGAGACCCAGTACTTC.

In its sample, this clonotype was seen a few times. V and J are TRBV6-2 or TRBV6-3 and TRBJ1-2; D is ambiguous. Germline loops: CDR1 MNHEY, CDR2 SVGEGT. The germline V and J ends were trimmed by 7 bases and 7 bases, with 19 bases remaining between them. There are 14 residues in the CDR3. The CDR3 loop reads CASTLGDPFGGYTF. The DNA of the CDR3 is TGTGCCAGCACCCTCGGGGATCCCTTTGGTGGCTACACCTTC.

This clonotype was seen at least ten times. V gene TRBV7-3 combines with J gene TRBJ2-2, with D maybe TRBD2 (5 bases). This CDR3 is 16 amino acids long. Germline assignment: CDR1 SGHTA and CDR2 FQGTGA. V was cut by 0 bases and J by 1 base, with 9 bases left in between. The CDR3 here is CASSLTGGGNTGELFF. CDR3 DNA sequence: TGTGCCAGCAGCTTAACGGGTGGAGGGAACACCGGGGAGCTGTTTTTT.

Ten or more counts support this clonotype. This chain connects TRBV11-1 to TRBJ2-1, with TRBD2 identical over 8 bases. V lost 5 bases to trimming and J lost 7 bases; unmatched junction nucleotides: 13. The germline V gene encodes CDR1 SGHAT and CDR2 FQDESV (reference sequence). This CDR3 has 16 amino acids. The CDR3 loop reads CASSTWTSPNENEQFF. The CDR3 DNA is TGTGCCAGCAGCACCTGGACTAGCCCGAATGAGAATGAGCAGTTCTTC.

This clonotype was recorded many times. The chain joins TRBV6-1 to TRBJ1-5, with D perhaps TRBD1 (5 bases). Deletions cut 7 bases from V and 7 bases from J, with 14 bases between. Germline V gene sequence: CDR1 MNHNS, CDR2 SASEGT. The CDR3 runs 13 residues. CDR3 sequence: CASKAGIYQPQHF. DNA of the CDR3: TGTGCCAGCAAAGCAGGGATTTACCAGCCCCAGCATTTT.

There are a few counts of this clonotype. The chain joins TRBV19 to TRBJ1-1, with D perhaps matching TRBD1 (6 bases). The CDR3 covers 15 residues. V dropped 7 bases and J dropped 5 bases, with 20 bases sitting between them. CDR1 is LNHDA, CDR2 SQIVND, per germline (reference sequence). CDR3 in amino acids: CASTPRRTVGTEAFF. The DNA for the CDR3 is TGTGCCAGTACCCCTAGAAGGACAGTTGGAACTGAAGCTTTCTTT.

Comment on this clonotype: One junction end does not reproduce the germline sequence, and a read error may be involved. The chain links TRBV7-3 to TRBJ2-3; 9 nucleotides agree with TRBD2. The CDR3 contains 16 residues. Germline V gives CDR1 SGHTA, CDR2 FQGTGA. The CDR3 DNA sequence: TGTGCCAGCAGCTTAGGCGGGAGGGTTCCCACAGGTACGCAGTATTTT. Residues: CASSLGGRVPTGTQYF. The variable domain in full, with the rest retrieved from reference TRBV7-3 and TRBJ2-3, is GAGVSQTPSNKVTEKGKYVELRCDPISGHTALYWYRQSLGQGPEFLIYFQGTGAADDSGLPNDRFFAVRPEGSVSTLKIQRTERGDSAVYLCASSLGGRVPTGTQYFGPGTRLTVL.

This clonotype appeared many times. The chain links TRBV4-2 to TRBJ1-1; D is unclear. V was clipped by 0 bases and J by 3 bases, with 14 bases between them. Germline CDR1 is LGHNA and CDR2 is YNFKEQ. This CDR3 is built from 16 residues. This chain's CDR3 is CASSQDSGSGDTEAFF. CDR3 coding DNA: TGTGCCAGCAGCCAAGATAGCGGCAGTGGGGACACTGAAGCTTTCTTT.

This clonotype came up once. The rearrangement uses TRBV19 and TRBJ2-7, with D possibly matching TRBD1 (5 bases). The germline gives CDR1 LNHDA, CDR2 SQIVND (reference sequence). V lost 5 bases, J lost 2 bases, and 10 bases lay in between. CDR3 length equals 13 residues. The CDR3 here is CASSDDSPYEQYF. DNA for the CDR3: TGTGCCAGTAGTGACGACAGCCCCTACGAGCAGTACTTC.

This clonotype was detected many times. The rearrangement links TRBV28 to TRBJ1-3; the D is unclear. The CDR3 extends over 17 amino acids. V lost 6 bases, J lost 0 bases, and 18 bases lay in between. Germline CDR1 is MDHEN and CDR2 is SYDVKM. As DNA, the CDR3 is TGTGCCAGCAGGGCGGGTCTCGGGGTCAGCTCTGGAAACACCATATATTTT. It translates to CASRAGLGVSSGNTIYF.

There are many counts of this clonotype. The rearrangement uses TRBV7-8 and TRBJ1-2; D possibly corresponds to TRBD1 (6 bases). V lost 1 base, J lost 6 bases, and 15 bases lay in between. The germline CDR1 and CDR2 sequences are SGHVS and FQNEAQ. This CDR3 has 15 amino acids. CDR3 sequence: CASSLGGADIDGYTF. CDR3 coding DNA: TGTGCCAGCAGCTTAGGGGGGGCAGATATCGATGGCTACACCTTC.

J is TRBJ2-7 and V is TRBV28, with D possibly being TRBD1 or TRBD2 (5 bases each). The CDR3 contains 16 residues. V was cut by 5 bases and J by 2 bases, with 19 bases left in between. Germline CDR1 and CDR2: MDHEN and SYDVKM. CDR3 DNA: TGTGCCAGCAGTCCAGCCGCTAGACGGGGACCCTACGAGCAGTACTTC. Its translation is CASSPAARRGPYEQYF.

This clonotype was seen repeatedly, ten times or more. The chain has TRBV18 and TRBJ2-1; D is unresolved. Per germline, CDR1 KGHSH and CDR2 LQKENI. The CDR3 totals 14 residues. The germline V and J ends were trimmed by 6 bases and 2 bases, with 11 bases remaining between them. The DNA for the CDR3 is TGTGCCAGCTCCAGAGACTCGACCTACAATGAGCAGTTCTTC. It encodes CASSRDSTYNEQFF.

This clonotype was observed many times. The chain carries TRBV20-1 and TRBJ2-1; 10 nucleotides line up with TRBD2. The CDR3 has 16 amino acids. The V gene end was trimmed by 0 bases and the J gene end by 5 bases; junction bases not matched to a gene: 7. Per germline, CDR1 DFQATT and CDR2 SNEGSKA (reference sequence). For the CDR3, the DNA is TGCAGTGCTAGAGATACGAGCGGGAGGGCCGACAATGAGCAGTTCTTC. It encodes CSARDTSGRADNEQFF.